The text below deals with one TCR beta chain. Its specificity is not known. This likely comes from a read error, as the CDR3 has no conserved phenylalanine or tryptophan at its end. TCR beta CDR3 regions were amplified from RNA. The HTBI set primed first-round TCR CDR3 RT-PCR. Each CDR3 protein gets one entry after TCRdb re-called the multiplex PCR reads with MiXCR. The sample contains over 150,000 distinct CDR3 sequences, around a sixth of which appear only once. Trimming cost V 6 bases and J 2 bases, with 11 bases left between them. Per germline, CDR1 DFQATT and CDR2 SNEGSKA (reference sequence). The CDR3 spans 13 residues. This entry belongs to a study of T cells in Graves' hyperthyroidism and ophthalmopathy. Overall study: Peripheral blood specimens were obtained at initial diagnosis, prior to any treatment. Study outcomes and limitations: Appearing also in blood were most of the thyroid clonotypes expanded above 0.001.

Hyperthyroidism had been newly diagnosed in patients aged 18 to 65, and its duration was under 2 months. Diagnosis rested on symptoms, serum thyroxine and TRAb, thyroid ultrasound, and orbital computed tomography. What was sequenced was blood. The chain joins TRBV20-1 to TRBJ2-4; D ambiguous. This receptor was identified in a woman between 50 and 59 years old with Graves' hyperthyroidism. The CDR3 spells CSAAEVTKNIQYL. DNA of the CDR3: TGCAGTGCCGCGGAAGTAACCAAAAACATTCAGTACCTC.